Listed here are 10 T cell receptor beta chains from one sample, sequenced in a study of T cell repertoires in cytomegalovirus infection. MiXCR, applied by TCRdb to the reads, yields one record per CDR3 protein. The top ten clones hold about an eighth of a sample with some 800,000 distinct CDR3 sequences, just under 30% of them seen once. These receptors' antigens are unknown. Sample: cultured CD8+ T cells from PBMCs, taken from culture after CMV antigen stimulation. All receptors derive from a human donor in good health (CMV status not recorded). Some clones in this sample may be carry-over from other donors' samples.

The chain combines TRBV28 with TRBJ2-3, with D tentatively TRBD1 (6 bases). The CDR3 sequence is 18 residues long. V lost 2 bases to trimming and J lost 0 bases, with 18 bases between them. Germline values: CDR1 MDHEN, CDR2 SYDVKM. Here the CDR3 DNA reads TGTGCCAGCAGTTTAAAATTTTGGCAGGGGTCTAGCACAGATACGCAGTATTTT. As protein: CASSLKFWQGSSTDTQYF.

On this clonotype: Sequence at one end of the junction differs from germline and may be a read error. The chain links TRBV19 to TRBJ2-1, with TRBD2 identical over 9 bases. Germline values: CDR1 LNHDA, CDR2 SQIVND (reference sequence). This CDR3 is 15 amino acids long. The CDR3 spells CTSSISWVAGDEQFF. CDR3 nucleotides: TGTACCAGTAGTATTTCTTGGGTAGCGGGGGATGAGCAGTTCTTC.

This clonotype has a count of ten or more. The V call is TRBV7-2, the J call TRBJ2-7, with D maybe TRBD2 (7 bases). The CDR3 has 16 amino acids. V was shortened by 1 base and J by 5 bases, with 18 bases between the two germline ends. Germline CDR1 SGHTA, CDR2 FQGNSA. The DNA of the CDR3 is TGTGCCAGCAGCTTAGGGGGGGGACACCGGAACCACGAGCAGTACTTC. It codes for CASSLGGGHRNHEQYF.

The CDR3 region is CASSLLTGGNEAFF. As DNA, the CDR3 is TGTGCCAGCAGCTTATTGACAGGGGGTAATGAAGCTTTCTTT. The chain has TRBV7-9 and TRBJ1-1, with TRBD1 matching 9 bases. J lost 7 bases, V lost 2 bases, and 5 bases had no gene match. Per the germline V gene, CDR1 is SEHNR and CDR2 is FQNEAQ (reference sequence). CDR3 length: 14 residues.

This clonotype was observed a few times. The chain joins TRBV12-3 or TRBV12-4 to TRBJ1-2, with D maybe TRBD1 (5 bases). The CDR3 has 14 residues. Trimming pared 6 bases from V and 4 bases from J, leaving 15 bases between. CDR3: CASSDSFSPYGYTF. The CDR3 nucleotides are TGTGCCAGCAGCGACAGTTTCTCGCCCTATGGCTACACCTTC.

V is TRBV27 and J is TRBJ2-7, with D perhaps TRBD1 or TRBD2 (5 bases each). The CDR3 length is 17 residues. Germline CDR1 MNHEY, CDR2 SMNVEV (reference sequence). V was clipped by 6 bases and J by 3 bases, with 24 bases between them. As DNA, the CDR3 is TGTGCCAGCAGGCCGTTTGTAGGGCCGGGGACCGACTACGAGCAGTACGTC. As protein: CASRPFVGPGTDYEQYV.

The rearrangement links TRBV4-2 to TRBJ1-1; 7 nucleotides align to TRBD1. The germline V gene encodes CDR1 LGHNA and CDR2 YNFKEQ. V dropped 4 bases and J dropped 5; count of bases not matched to a gene: 10. CDR3 length equals 15 residues. The CDR3 region has the DNA TGTGCCAGCAGCCCCTCGACAGGGCGGGTAACTGAAGCTTTCTTT. The encoded protein is CASSPSTGRVTEAFF.

This clonotype was recorded a few times. CDR3 protein: CAISAPMVLEQFF. DNA of the CDR3: TGTGCCATCAGTGCCCCCATGGTACTTGAGCAGTTCTTC. This sequence joins TRBV10-3 and TRBJ2-1; no firm D call. The CDR3 is made up of 13 amino acids. Trimming shortened V by 4 bases and J by 9 bases, and 13 bases separated the two germline ends. CDR1 and CDR2 (germline): ENHRY, SYGVKD.

The chain links TRBV29-1 to TRBJ2-3; TRBD2 might be the D (5 bases). The CDR3 totals 13 residues. Deletions cut 3 bases from V and 0 bases from J, with 7 bases between. Germline values: CDR1 SQVTM, CDR2 ANQGSEA. The CDR3 region is CSVEAGSTDTQYF. For the CDR3, the DNA is TGCAGCGTTGAGGCGGGTAGCACAGATACGCAGTATTTT.

The chain is built from TRBV7-8 and TRBJ1-4, with D possibly matching TRBD1 (5 bases). Trimming took off 2 bases at V and 7 bases at J, with 11 bases between the two ends. In germline, CDR1 is SGHVS, CDR2 FQNEAQ. The length of the CDR3 is 14 residues. CDR3 sequence: CASSLPGAAEKLFF. CDR3 in DNA: TGTGCCAGCAGCTTACCCGGGGCGGCTGAAAAACTGTTTTTT.